The clone carrying this T cell receptor beta chain came up a few times. Antigen unknown. TCRdb re-derived calls from the 5' RACE reads in MiXCR, one entry per CDR3 protein. This sample has 280,000 or so distinct CDR3 sequences, with 8% to 9% found just once. Germline V lookup: CDR1 SGHTA, CDR2 FQGNSA. The CDR3 loop spans 13 amino acids. V shed 4 bases and J shed 4 bases, with 11 bases lying between them. The entry originates in a study of T-cell memory formation after mild COVID-19. Turning to the study itself: Largely donor-specific TCR clusters were found. Study-level findings and limits: Day 37-peaking second-wave clones had unconfirmed SARS-CoV-2 specificity.

The sequence was obtained from a man aged 18 to 29 who had mild COVID-19 (a few samples of this study predate the infection). Cell type and time point are not known. V is TRBV7-2 and J is TRBJ2-7; tentatively, D is TRBD1 (6 bases). The sequencing sample was made of PBMCs or a T cell subset sorted from them (not recorded which). Here the CDR3 DNA reads TGTGCCAGCAGCTCTAATACAGGGTACGAGCAGTACTTC. Residues: CASSSNTGYEQYF. The full variable domain, with the rest looked up from reference TRBV7-2 and TRBJ2-7, is GAGVSQSPSNKVTEKGKDVELRCDPISGHTALYWYRQSLGQGLEFLIYFQGNSAPDKSGLPSDRFSAERTGGSVSTLTIQRTQQEDSAVYLCASSSNTGYEQYFGPGTRLTVT.